In this sample, the clone carrying this TCR beta chain turned up a few times. This record comes from a study of human T cells and chemical hapten exposure. TCRdb fed the RACE reads into MiXCR, producing one record per CDR3 protein. The data show approximately 77,000 distinct CDR3 sequences, 7.5% to 9.5% seen once. The time point: patch test 1, 2 weeks after DPC sensitization. Noted treatment: therapeutic diphenylcyclopropenone sensitization with weekly scalp DPC. CDR1 DFQATT and CDR2 SNEGSKA come from the germline V gene (reference sequence). The germline V and J ends were trimmed by 0 bases and 7 bases, with 12 bases remaining between them. This CDR3 contains 14 residues.

The chain couples TRBV20-1 to TRBJ1-4; possibly TRBD1 for D (6 bases). This sequence was found in a woman aged 25 to 39 with alopecia areata. Some clones in this sample may be carry-over from other donors' samples. Sequenced material: whole blood, taken in connection with sensitization to the hapten diphenylcyclopropenone (DPC). The CDR3 reads CSARDRDNSEKLFF. The CDR3 coding sequence is TGCAGTGCTAGAGATCGGGACAACTCTGAAAAACTGTTTTTT.